This TCR beta chain stems from a study of T-cell memory formation after mild COVID-19. Study as a whole: The TCR clusters were mostly specific to one donor. Study-wide findings and caveats: Within pre-infection memory, some responding clones were found, suggesting cross-reactive memory joined. Clones that contracted from day 15 to 85 had balanced CD4/CD8; later expanders were CD4+ biased.

Worth noting for this clonotype: Its specificity is not known.

UMIs and sample barcodes were carried by the TCR alpha and TCR beta cDNA libraries that 5'RACE produced using constant-segment primers. Using its own MiXCR run on the 5' RACE reads, TCRdb lists one record per CDR3 protein. Here the sample spans fewer than 200,000 distinct CDR3 sequences, about a fifth being singletons. V was shortened by 2 bases and J by 3 bases, with 9 bases between the two germline ends. The germline V gene has CDR1 DFQATT and CDR2 SNEGSKA (reference sequence). The CDR3 is made up of 13 amino acids. Input material: PBMCs or a T cell subset sorted from them (not recorded which). The sequence derives from an adult woman who had mild COVID-19 (a few samples of this study predate the infection). Cell type and time point are not known. The chain carries TRBV20-1 and TRBJ2-3; D unresolved. The CDR3 DNA follows: TGCAGTGCTAGATGGGGTCTAACAGATACGCAGTATTTT. Translated: CSARWGLTDTQYF.